What follows are 5 T cell receptor beta chains derived from one specimen sequenced in a study of Ad26.COV2.S vaccination and SARS-CoV-2 variants. The treatment was: some 19 received Ad26.COV2.S at low or high dose, single or two shots; about 5 received placebo; per-sample allocation not given. Collection of the samples took place on day 63 after the first injection of vaccine or placebo. Assay used: immunoSEQ multiplex PCR; TCRdb lists only in-frame clones, some missing. The sample consists of some 390,000 clones, about 88% of them appearing once. The sequenced sample was peripheral blood, obtained in a trial of Ad26.COV2.S vaccine versus placebo. The receptors shown here come from a person aged 18-65 years who received the Ad26.COV2.S COVID-19 vaccine or a placebo.

The chain carries TRBV14 and TRBJ2-1; D perhaps matches TRBD2 (6 bases). V shed 1 base and J shed 12 bases, with 10 bases lying between them. In germline, CDR1 is SGHDN, CDR2 FVKESK. The CDR3 is 12 residues long. CDR3: CASSQGLGGQFF. As DNA, the CDR3 is TGTGCCAGCAGCCAAGGCTTGGGGGGGCAGTTCTTC.

This chain uses TRBV20-1 with TRBJ1-2; no clear D gene. Deletions cut 5 bases from V and 7 bases from J, with 11 bases between. CDR1 is DFQATT and CDR2 is SNEGSKA in the germline V gene (reference sequence). There are 11 residues in the CDR3. In DNA form, the CDR3 reads TGCAGTGCTCCCCTAGTGCCTGGCTACACCTTC. This sequence encodes CSAPLVPGYTF.

The rearrangement links TRBV30 to TRBJ1-3; D is unclear. This CDR3 region has 12 residues. Trimming pared 5 bases from V and 0 bases from J, leaving 5 bases between. CDR1 is GTSNPN and CDR2 is SVGIG in the germline V gene (reference sequence). The CDR3 reads CAWGSSGNTIYF. For the CDR3, the DNA is TGTGCCTGGGGGAGCTCTGGAAACACCATATATTTT.

This sequence joins TRBV30 and TRBJ2-3, with TRBD1 matching over 8 bases. CDR1 GTSNPN and CDR2 SVGIG come from the germline V gene (reference sequence). V was pared by 2 bases and J by 4 bases, with 11 bases of the junction left unmatched. The CDR3 covers 16 residues. The CDR3 reads CAWSLGRTGRADTQYF. CDR3 bases: TGTGCCTGGAGTCTGGGGCGGACAGGGCGTGCAGATACGCAGTATTTT.

Turning to this clone: Other DNA variants within this sample encode the same CDR3. Here the CDR3 DNA reads TGTGCCAGCAGCCAAGGTGGTTACGAGCAGTACTTC. Its protein is CASSQGGYEQYF. The chain is built from TRBV3-1 (or the pseudogene TRBV3-2) and TRBJ2-7; D unresolved. The CDR3 is 12 amino acids. Germline V gives CDR1 LGHDT, CDR2 YNNKEL (reference sequence). V was pared by 1 base and J by 4 bases, with 5 bases between.